This record covers a single T cell receptor beta chain. Original processing notes: Researchers report that nucleated cell counts were estimated from reference gene primer amplification. TCRdb's copy holds only in-frame clones and misses some; the assay was immunoSEQ multiplex PCR. The V and J calls and clone size come from that table; D and trimming were worked out from the DNA. The sample carries 40,000 to 60,000 clones, about 85% recorded once. CDR1 is SGHNT and CDR2 is YYREEE in the germline V gene (reference sequence). The CDR3 has 16 amino acids. The V segment lost 4 bases and the J segment 0 bases; nucleotides outside the gene matches: 7. The data belong to a study of blood T cell repertoires in COVID-19. Study-wide background: Acute and convalescent COVID-19 specimens originated in the United States, Italy and Spain. PBMCs, B-cell-depleted T cells, or T cells provided the cDNA or gDNA that made up the material.

V gene TRBV5-4 combines with J gene TRBJ2-1; 7 bases align to TRBD2. The sequence was obtained from a woman aged 60-75 years with acute or convalescent COVID-19. The sample consisted of peripheral blood. The CDR3 nucleotides are TGTGCCAGCAGCCCCTCTAGCGGCAACTCCTACAATGAGCAGTTCTTC. Encoded protein: CASSPSSGNSYNEQFF.